The source of this T cell receptor (beta chain) is a study of T cell changes during pregnancy in multiple sclerosis. Some clones are missing from TCRdb's copy, which holds only in-frame ones; the method was immunoSEQ multiplex PCR. Of 70,000 to 80,000 clones in the sample, 85% to 95% are singletons; the top ten hold approximately 0.41%. The ends were cut back, 4 bases at V and 0 bases at J, with 19 bases in the middle. The germline gives CDR1 WNHNN, CDR2 SYGVQD (reference sequence). The CDR3 loop spans 18 amino acids. The chain uses TRBV10-1 and TRBJ1-3; no firm D call. Source: CD4+ T cells from peripheral blood mononuclear cells, taken before pregnancy. The sequence derives from a female donor with multiple sclerosis, enrolled in a pregnancy study. The CDR3 DNA reads as TGCGCCAGCAGTGTGTTTGAAGGACGTACTAGCTCTGGAAACACCATATATTTT. As protein: CASSVFEGRTSSGNTIYF.